The 21 T cell receptor beta chains reported below all come from one sample, sequenced in a study of T cell repertoires in cytomegalovirus infection. Via MiXCR, TCRdb re-called the reads, giving one row per CDR3 protein. The sample records under 200,000 distinct CDR3 sequences, less than 25% being singletons. Their recognized antigens are unknown. The sequenced sample was CD8+ T cells from cultured PBMCs, obtained from culture after CMV antigen stimulation. The receptors were gathered from a human donor in good health (CMV status not recorded). Some clones in this sample may be carry-over from other donors' samples.

In its sample, this clonotype was seen a few times. V gene TRBV4-1 combines with J gene TRBJ2-2, with D tentatively TRBD2 (5 bases). CDR1 and CDR2 (germline): MGHRA, YSYEKL. The ends were cut back, 5 bases at V and 1 base at J, with 20 bases in the middle. The CDR3 is 18 residues long. CDR3 protein: CASSSSMWASQNTGELFF. The CDR3 bases are TGCGCCAGCAGCTCCTCCATGTGGGCTAGCCAGAACACCGGGGAGCTGTTTTTT.

This clonotype was seen only a few times. The chain couples TRBV6-6 to TRBJ2-7, with a tentative D call TRBD2 (5 bases). The CDR3 has 14 amino acids. Trimming left V 5 bases short and J 5 bases short, with 16 bases between. Germline assignment: CDR1 MNHNY and CDR2 SVGAGI (reference sequence). CDR3 DNA: TGTGCCAGCAGTCCCCTACATCGGGGAGACGAGCAGTACTTC. Amino acids: CASSPLHRGDEQYF.

This clonotype was found a few times. The chain couples TRBV7-9 to TRBJ1-2; 10 bases are a match to TRBD1. This CDR3 contains 15 residues. The V and J ends lost 5 bases and 8 bases, in that order; junction bases with no gene match: 11. From germline, CDR1 is SEHNR and CDR2 FQNEAQ (reference sequence). The CDR3 loop reads CASSPRDRGSGGYTF. Written as DNA, the CDR3 is TGTGCCAGCAGCCCCCGGGACAGGGGATCCGGCGGCTACACCTTC.

The rearrangement uses TRBV7-2 and TRBJ1-2; unclear D gene. The ends were cut back, 6 bases at V and 8 bases at J, with 16 bases in the middle. CDR3 size: 13 residues. The germline gives CDR1 SGHTA, CDR2 FQGNSA. For the CDR3, the DNA is TGTGCCAGCAGTCCGACCCTGACCACCGGCTACACCTTC. This codes for CASSPTLTTGYTF.

This clonotype occurred a few times. The V gene is TRBV5-6, the J gene TRBJ1-2; D unclear. Germline V lookup: CDR1 SGHDT, CDR2 YYEEEE. The length of the CDR3 is 15 residues. Deletions cut 0 bases from V and 1 base from J, with 10 bases between. For the CDR3, the DNA is TGTGCCAGCAGCTTGGCCATGGACCTTAACTATGGCTACACCTTC. Its protein is CASSLAMDLNYGYTF.

The CDR3 nucleotides read TGTGCCAGTAGTATACAAGGGACATCCTACGAGCAGTACTTC. Translating it yields CASSIQGTSYEQYF. The rearrangement links TRBV19 to TRBJ2-7; a weak D match, TRBD1 (6 bases). The CDR3 consists of 14 residues. V lost 2 bases and J lost 1, with 9 bases in between. Germline V gives CDR1 LNHDA, CDR2 SQIVND (reference sequence).

V usage is TRBV2 and J usage is TRBJ2-5; 7 nucleotides align to TRBD1. This CDR3 is built from 13 residues. Per germline, CDR1 SNHLY and CDR2 FYNNEI. V was pared by 8 bases and J by 1 base, with 4 bases of the junction left unmatched. The CDR3 region has the DNA TGTGCCAGCTCAGGGACAGTCCAAGAGACCCAGTACTTC. Translated: CASSGTVQETQYF.

This clonotype was counted at least ten times. The chain has TRBV7-2 and TRBJ1-1; D may be TRBD1 (6 bases). CDR1 SGHTA and CDR2 FQGNSA come from the germline V gene. Trimming took off 4 bases at V and 5 bases at J, with 20 bases between the two ends. The CDR3 extends over 16 amino acids. CDR3 in DNA: TGTGCCAGCAGCTCCCTACCCACAGGGCGGGGAACTGAAGCTTTCTTT. It yields the protein CASSSLPTGRGTEAFF.

The gene calls are TRBV11-1 and TRBJ2-3; the match to TRBD1 covers 7 bases. Unmatched junction bases numbered 11, after V lost 5 bases and J lost 0 bases. The length of the CDR3 is 17 residues. The germline V gene has CDR1 SGHAT and CDR2 FQDESV (reference sequence). This chain's CDR3 is CASSGLGQQASTDTQYF. CDR3 in DNA: TGTGCCAGCAGCGGGCTGGGACAGCAGGCTAGCACAGATACGCAGTATTTT.

The CDR3 here is CASSLDFGSYEQYF. Written as DNA, the CDR3 is TGTGCCAGCAGCTTAGATTTTGGATCCTACGAGCAGTACTTC. This chain links TRBV7-9 with TRBJ2-7; no clear D. The germline V and J ends were trimmed by 1 base and 1 base, with 8 bases remaining between them. This CDR3 has 14 residues. From germline, CDR1 is SEHNR and CDR2 FQNEAQ (reference sequence).

This clonotype showed up just a few times. The chain employs TRBV19 and TRBJ1-5; D is unclear. Trimming removed 6 bases at V and 0 bases at J, with 15 bases between. CDR3 size: 16 residues. Germline values: CDR1 LNHDA, CDR2 SQIVND (reference sequence). CDR3 in amino acids: CASRTGSRYSNQPQHF. The CDR3 DNA reads TGTGCCAGTAGAACCGGGAGCCGATATAGCAATCAGCCCCAGCATTTT.

The table lists this clonotype with a few counts. The chain couples TRBV18 to TRBJ1-3, with a tentative D call TRBD1 (5 bases). Germline V lookup: CDR1 KGHSH, CDR2 LQKENI. The V end lost 0 bases, the J end lost 0 bases, and 12 bases lay between the germline ends. The CDR3 spans 17 residues. The CDR3 DNA is TGTGCCAGCTCACCACCAGAGAGACAGAGCTCTGGAAACACCATATATTTT. Translation: CASSPPERQSSGNTIYF.

The chain carries TRBV7-9 and TRBJ1-6, with TRBD1 as a possible D gene (6 bases). The CDR3 is 17 residues long. Trimming pared 5 bases from V and 7 bases from J, leaving 21 bases between. CDR1 and CDR2 from the germline V gene are SEHNR and FQNEAQ (reference sequence). In DNA form, the CDR3 reads TGTGCCAGCAGCCCGACCGATCGGACAGCGTCAAATTCACCCCTCCACTTT. Its protein is CASSPTDRTASNSPLHF. Looking up the rest from reference TRBV7-9 and TRBJ1-6 gives the full variable domain: DTGVSQNPRHKITKRGQNVTFRCDPISEHNRLYWYRQTLGQGPEFLTYFQNEAQLEKSRLLSDRFSAERPKGSFSTLEIQRTEQGDSAMYLCASSPTDRTASNSPLHFGNGTRLTVT.

This clonotype turned up a few times. The gene calls are TRBV4-1 and TRBJ1-1; maybe TRBD1 (6 bases). Germline V lookup: CDR1 MGHRA, CDR2 YSYEKL. This CDR3 is 16 amino acids long. The V end lost 5 bases, the J end lost 4 bases, and 20 bases lay between the germline ends. Here the CDR3 reads CASSALFSRGGTEAFF. As DNA, the CDR3 is TGCGCCAGCAGCGCCCTATTCTCCAGGGGAGGCACTGAAGCTTTCTTT.

V gene TRBV27 combines with J gene TRBJ2-4; weak D call: TRBD1 (5 bases). There are 17 residues in the CDR3. CDR1 is MNHEY and CDR2 is SMNVEV in the germline V gene (reference sequence). V shed 4 bases and J shed 0 bases, with 16 bases lying between them. The CDR3 sequence is CASSWLQAILAKNIQYF. CDR3 in DNA: TGTGCCAGCAGTTGGTTACAGGCGATTCTAGCCAAAAACATTCAGTACTTC.

This clonotype has more than one count but fewer than ten. The chain uses TRBV7-2 and TRBJ2-1, with D possibly TRBD2 on 6 matching bases. V lost 4 bases and J lost 5, with 9 bases in between. The CDR3 has 13 amino acids. Germline V gives CDR1 SGHTA, CDR2 FQGNSA. The CDR3 region is CASSSGGDNEQFF. The CDR3 DNA is TGTGCCAGCAGCTCAGGAGGGGACAATGAGCAGTTCTTC.

The chain employs TRBV7-2 and TRBJ1-6; D gene uncertain. This CDR3 is 16 amino acids long. Germline-derived CDR1 and CDR2 are SGHTA and FQGNSA. Trimming shortened V by 5 bases and J by 7 bases, and 18 bases separated the two germline ends. The CDR3 nucleotides read TGTGCCAGCAGCCTGGGCCGCAGTATCGTGAATTCACCCCTCCACTTT. This encodes CASSLGRSIVNSPLHF.

The J gene is TRBJ2-5, the V gene TRBV7-9; the D is unclear. Trimming took 8 bases from V and 2 from J, leaving 24 bases between them. The CDR3 runs 17 residues. Germline V gives CDR1 SEHNR, CDR2 FQNEAQ (reference sequence). The CDR3 region is CASYTFVAIERQETQYF. As DNA, the CDR3 is TGTGCCAGCTACACCTTTGTGGCGATAGAGAGACAAGAGACCCAGTACTTC.

The rearrangement joins TRBV28 to TRBJ1-2, with TRBD1 as a possible D gene (6 bases). Germline-derived CDR1 and CDR2 are MDHEN and SYDVKM. Trimming shortened V by 7 bases and J by 7 bases, and 16 bases separated the two germline ends. This CDR3 region has 13 residues. Here the CDR3 DNA reads TGTGCCAGCACTCCCCAGGGGATGGGTGGCTACACCTTC. As protein: CASTPQGMGGYTF.

The rearrangement links TRBV19 to TRBJ2-3, with TRBD1 identical over 9 bases. V shed 10 bases and J 0 bases; nucleotides not matched to a gene: 11. The CDR3 runs to 16 residues. Germline loops: CDR1 LNHDA, CDR2 SQIVND (reference sequence). In DNA form, the CDR3 reads TGTGCCACCCGGGACAGGGCGTATTCTAGCACAGATACGCAGTATTTT. Its protein product is CATRDRAYSSTDTQYF. The whole variable domain, remainder taken from reference TRBV19 and TRBJ2-3, is DGGITQSPKYLFRKEGQNVTLSCEQNLNHDAMYWYRQDPGQGLRLIYYSQIVNDFQKGDIAEGYSVSREKKESFPLTVTSAQKNPTAFYLCATRDRAYSSTDTQYFGPGTRLTVL.

The chain has TRBV7-2 and TRBJ1-3; weak D call: TRBD1 (6 bases). Germline V gives CDR1 SGHTA, CDR2 FQGNSA. The CDR3 is 18 amino acids. The V and J ends lost 1 base and 2 bases respectively, with 18 bases between them. The CDR3 spells CASSLVIAGTGTGNTIYF. Written as DNA, the CDR3 is TGTGCCAGCAGCTTAGTGATAGCGGGTACAGGGACTGGAAACACCATATATTTT. Together with reference TRBV7-2 and TRBJ1-3, the CDR3 gives the full variable domain: GAGVSQSPSNKVTEKGKDVELRCDPISGHTALYWYRQSLGQGLEFLIYFQGNSAPDKSGLPSDRFSAERTGGSVSTLTIQRTQQEDSAVYLCASSLVIAGTGTGNTIYFGEGSWLTVV.